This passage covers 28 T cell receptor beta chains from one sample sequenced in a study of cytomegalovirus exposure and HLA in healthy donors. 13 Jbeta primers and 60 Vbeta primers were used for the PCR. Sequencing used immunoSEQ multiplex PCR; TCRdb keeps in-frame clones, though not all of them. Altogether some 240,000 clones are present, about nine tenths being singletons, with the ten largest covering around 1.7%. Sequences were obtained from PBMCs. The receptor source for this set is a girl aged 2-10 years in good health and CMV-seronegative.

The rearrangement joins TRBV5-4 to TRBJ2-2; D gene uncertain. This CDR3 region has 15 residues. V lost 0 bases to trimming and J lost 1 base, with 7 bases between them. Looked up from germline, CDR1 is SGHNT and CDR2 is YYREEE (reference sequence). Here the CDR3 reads CASSLGSRNTGELFF. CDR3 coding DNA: TGTGCCAGCAGCTTGGGCTCTAGGAACACCGGGGAGCTGTTTTTT.

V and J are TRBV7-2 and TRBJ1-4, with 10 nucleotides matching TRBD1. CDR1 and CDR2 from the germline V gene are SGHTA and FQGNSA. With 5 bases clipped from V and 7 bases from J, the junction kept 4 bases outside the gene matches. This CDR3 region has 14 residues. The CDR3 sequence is CASSAGQGSEKLFF. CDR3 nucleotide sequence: TGTGCCAGCAGCGCGGGACAGGGGAGTGAAAAACTGTTTTTT.

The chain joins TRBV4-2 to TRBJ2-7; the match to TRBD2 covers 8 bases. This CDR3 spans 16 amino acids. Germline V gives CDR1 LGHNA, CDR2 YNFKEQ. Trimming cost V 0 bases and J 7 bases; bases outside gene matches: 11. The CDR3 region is CASSQDYQAGVDEQYF. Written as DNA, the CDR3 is TGTGCCAGCAGCCAAGATTATCAAGCGGGGGTGGATGAGCAGTACTTC.

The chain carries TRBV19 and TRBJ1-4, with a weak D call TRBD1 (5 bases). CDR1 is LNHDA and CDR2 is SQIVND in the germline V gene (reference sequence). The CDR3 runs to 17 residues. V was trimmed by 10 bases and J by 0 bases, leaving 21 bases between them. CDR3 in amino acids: CAISQGRRPSTNEKLFF. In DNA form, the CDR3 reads TGTGCCATCTCCCAGGGTCGGCGGCCCTCAACTAATGAAAAACTGTTTTTT.

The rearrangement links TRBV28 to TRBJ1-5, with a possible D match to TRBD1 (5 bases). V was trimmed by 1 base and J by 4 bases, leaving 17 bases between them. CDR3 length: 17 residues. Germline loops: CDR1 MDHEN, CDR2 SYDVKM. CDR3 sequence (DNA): TGTGCCAGCAGTTTATCCCCCGCCCGACAGCCAAATCAGCCCCAGCATTTT. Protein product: CASSLSPARQPNQPQHF. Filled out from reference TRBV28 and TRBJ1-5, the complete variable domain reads DVKVTQSSRYLVKRTGEKVFLECVQDMDHENMFWYRQDPGLGLRLIYFSYDVKMKEKGDIPEGYSVSREKKERFSLILESASTNQTSMYLCASSLSPARQPNQPQHFGDGTRLSIL.

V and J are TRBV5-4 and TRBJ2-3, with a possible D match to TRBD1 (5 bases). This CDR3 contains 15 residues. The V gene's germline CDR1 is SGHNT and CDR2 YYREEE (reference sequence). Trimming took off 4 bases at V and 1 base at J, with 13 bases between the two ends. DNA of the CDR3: TGTGCCAGCAGCGGAAGGGGCGAGGGCACAGATACGCAGTATTTT. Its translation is CASSGRGEGTDTQYF.

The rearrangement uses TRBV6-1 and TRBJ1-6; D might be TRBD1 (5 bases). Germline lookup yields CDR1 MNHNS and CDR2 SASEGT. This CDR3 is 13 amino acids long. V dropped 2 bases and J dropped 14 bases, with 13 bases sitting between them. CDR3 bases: TGTGCCAGCAGTGAACTGTGGGGGGTTACCCTCCACTTT. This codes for CASSELWGVTLHF.

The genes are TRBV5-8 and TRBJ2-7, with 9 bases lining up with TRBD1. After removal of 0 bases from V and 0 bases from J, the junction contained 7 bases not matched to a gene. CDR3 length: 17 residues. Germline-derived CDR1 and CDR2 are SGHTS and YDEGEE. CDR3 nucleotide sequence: TGTGCCAGCAGCTTGGGAATGGGACAGGGACACTCCTACGAGCAGTACTTC. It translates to CASSLGMGQGHSYEQYF.

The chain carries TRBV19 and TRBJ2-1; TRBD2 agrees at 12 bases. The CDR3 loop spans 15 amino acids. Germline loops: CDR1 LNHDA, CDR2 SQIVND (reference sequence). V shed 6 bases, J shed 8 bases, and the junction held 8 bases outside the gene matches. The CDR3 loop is CASSFLAGGPHEQFF. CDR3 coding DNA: TGTGCCAGTAGCTTTCTAGCGGGAGGGCCTCATGAGCAGTTCTTC.

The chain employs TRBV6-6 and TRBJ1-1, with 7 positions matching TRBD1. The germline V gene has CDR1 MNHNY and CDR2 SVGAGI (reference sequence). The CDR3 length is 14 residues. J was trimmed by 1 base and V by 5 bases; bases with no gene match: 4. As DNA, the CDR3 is TGTGCCAGCAGTCTACAGGGGAAGAACACTGAAGCTTTCTTT. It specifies CASSLQGKNTEAFF.

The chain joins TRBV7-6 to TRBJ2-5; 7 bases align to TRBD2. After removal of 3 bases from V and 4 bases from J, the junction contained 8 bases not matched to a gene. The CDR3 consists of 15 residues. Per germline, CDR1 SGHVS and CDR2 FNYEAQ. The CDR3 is CASSFEAGYLETQYF. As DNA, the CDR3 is TGTGCCAGCAGCTTCGAAGCGGGATATCTAGAGACCCAGTACTTC.

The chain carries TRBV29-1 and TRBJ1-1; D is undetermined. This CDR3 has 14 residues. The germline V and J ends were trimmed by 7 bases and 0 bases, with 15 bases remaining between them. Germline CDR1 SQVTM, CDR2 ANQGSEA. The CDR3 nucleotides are TGCAGCGCCCCCCCGACGGGTATGAACACTGAAGCTTTCTTT. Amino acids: CSAPPTGMNTEAFF.

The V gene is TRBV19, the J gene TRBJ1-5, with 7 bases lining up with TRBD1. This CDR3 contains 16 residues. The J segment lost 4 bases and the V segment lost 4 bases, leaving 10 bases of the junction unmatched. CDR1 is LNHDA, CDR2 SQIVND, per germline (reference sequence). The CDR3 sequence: CASSSIYWDRNQPQHF. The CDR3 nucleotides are TGTGCCAGTAGTAGTATATATTGGGACAGAAATCAGCCCCAGCATTTT.

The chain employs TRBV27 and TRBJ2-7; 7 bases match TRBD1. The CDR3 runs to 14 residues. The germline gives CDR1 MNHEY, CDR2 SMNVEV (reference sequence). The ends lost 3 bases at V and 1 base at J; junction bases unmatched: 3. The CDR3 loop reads CASSFRDSSYEQYF. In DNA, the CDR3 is TGTGCCAGCAGTTTCCGGGACAGTTCCTACGAGCAGTACTTC.

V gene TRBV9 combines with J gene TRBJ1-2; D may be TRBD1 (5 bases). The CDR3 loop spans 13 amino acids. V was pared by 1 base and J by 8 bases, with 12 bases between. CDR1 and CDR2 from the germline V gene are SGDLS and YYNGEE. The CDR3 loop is CASSVRAGRGYTF. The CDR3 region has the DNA TGTGCCAGCAGCGTACGGGCGGGGCGGGGCTACACCTTC.

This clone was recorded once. The CDR3, as DNA: TGCGCCAGCAGCTGGGCGGAGACCCAGTACTTC. This encodes CASSWAETQYF. The genes are TRBV5-1 and TRBJ2-5; D is ambiguous. This CDR3 comprises 11 residues. CDR1 and CDR2 (germline): SGHRS, YFSETQ. Trimming pared 3 bases from V and 5 bases from J, leaving 5 bases between.

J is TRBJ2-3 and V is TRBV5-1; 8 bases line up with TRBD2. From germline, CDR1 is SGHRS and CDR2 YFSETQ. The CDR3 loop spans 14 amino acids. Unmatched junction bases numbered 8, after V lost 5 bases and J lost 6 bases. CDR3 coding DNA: TGCGCCAGCAGAGAACGGGGGGGCGCGGATACGCAGTATTTT. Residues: CASRERGGADTQYF.

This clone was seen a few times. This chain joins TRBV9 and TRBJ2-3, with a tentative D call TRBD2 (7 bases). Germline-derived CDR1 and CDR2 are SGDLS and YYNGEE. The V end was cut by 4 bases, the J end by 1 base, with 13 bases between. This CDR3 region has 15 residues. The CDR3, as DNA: TGTGCCAGCAGCAAGGGGGGGTGGGGCACAGATACGCAGTATTTT. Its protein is CASSKGGWGTDTQYF.

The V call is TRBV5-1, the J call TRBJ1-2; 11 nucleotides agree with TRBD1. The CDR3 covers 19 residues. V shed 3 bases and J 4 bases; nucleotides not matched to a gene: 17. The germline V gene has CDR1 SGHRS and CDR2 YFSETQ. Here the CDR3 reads CASSSAGGGRGTGGYGYTF. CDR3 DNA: TGCGCCAGCAGCTCCGCGGGGGGGGGACGGGGGACAGGGGGCTATGGCTACACCTTC.

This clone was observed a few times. Written as DNA, the CDR3 is TGTGCCAGCAGCCAAACAGGGGTCAATGAAAAACTGTTTTTT. Its translation: CASSQTGVNEKLFF. This chain joins TRBV6-5 and TRBJ1-4; TRBD1 aligns across 7 bases. Germline V gene data show CDR1 as MNHEY and CDR2 as SVGAGI. The CDR3 has 14 residues. J lost 5 bases, V lost 6 bases, and 6 bases had no gene match.

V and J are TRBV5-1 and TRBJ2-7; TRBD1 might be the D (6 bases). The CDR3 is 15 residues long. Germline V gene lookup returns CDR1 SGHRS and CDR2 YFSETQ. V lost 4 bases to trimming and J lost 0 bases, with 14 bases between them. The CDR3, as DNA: TGCGCCAGCAGCCCGGACAGAGGAGGCTCCTACGAGCAGTACTTC. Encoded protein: CASSPDRGGSYEQYF.

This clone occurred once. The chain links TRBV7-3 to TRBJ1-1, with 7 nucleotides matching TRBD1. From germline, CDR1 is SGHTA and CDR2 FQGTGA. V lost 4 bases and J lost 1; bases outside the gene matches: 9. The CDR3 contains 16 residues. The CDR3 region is CASSSSGGFQNTEAFF. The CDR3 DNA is TGTGCCAGCAGCTCCTCAGGGGGATTCCAGAACACTGAAGCTTTCTTT.

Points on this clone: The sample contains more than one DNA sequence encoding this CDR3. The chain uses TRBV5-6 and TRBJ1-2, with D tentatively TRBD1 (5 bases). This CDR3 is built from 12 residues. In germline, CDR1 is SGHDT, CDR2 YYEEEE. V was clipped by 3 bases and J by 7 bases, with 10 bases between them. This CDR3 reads CASSSGGGGYTF. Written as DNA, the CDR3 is TGTGCCAGCAGCTCCGGCGGGGGTGGCTACACCTTC.

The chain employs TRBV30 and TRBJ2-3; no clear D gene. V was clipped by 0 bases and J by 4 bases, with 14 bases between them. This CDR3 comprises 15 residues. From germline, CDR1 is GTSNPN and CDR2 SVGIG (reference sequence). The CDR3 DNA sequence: TGTGCCTGGAGTGTTCCCGTTTCCGTTCCAGATACGCAGTATTTT. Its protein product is CAWSVPVSVPDTQYF.

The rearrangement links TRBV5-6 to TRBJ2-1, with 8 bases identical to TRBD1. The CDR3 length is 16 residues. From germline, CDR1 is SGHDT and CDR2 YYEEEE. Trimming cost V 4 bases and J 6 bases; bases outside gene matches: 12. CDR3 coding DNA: TGTGCCAGCAGCACCACCAGGGGGCTTAGTATCAATGAGCAGTTCTTC. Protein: CASSTTRGLSINEQFF.

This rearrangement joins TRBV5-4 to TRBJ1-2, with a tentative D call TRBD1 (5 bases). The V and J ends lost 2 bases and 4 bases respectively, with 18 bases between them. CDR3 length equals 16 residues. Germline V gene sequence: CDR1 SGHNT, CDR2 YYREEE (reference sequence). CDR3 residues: CASSLDIQASGYGYTF. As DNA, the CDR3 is TGTGCCAGCAGCTTAGATATACAGGCCTCAGGCTATGGCTACACCTTC.

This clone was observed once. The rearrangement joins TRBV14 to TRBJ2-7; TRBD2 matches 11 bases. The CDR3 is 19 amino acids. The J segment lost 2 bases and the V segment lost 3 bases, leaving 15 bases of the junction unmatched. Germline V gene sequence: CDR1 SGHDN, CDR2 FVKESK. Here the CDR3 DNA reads TGTGCCAGCAGCCAGGGGACAGTTAATAGCGGGAGGGCCCCCTACGAGCAGTACTTC. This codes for CASSQGTVNSGRAPYEQYF.

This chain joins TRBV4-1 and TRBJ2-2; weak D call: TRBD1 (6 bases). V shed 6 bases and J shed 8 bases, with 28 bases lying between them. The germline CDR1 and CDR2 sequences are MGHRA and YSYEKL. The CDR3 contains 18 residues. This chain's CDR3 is CASRRDPFPDSYRGELFF. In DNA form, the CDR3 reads TGCGCCAGCAGACGAGATCCGTTTCCGGACAGTTACAGGGGGGAGCTGTTTTTT.